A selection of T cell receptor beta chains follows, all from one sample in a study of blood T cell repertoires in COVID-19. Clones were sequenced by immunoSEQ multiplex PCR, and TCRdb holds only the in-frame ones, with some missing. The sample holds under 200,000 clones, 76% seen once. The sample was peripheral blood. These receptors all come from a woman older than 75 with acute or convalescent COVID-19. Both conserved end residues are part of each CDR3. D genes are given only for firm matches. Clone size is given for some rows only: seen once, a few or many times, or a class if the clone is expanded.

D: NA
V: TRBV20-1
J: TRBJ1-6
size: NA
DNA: TGCAGTGCTGGTCCAGATTCACCCCTCCACTTT
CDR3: CSAGPDSPLHF

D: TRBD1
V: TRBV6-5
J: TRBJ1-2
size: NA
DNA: TGTGCCAGCAGCCAACAGGGGGCGCAGATCTATGGCTACACCTTC
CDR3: CASSQQGAQIYGYTF

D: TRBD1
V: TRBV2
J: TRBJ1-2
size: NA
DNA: TGTGCCAGCAGAGAACGGACAGGGGGCGCTGGTGGCTACACCTTC
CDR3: CASRERTGGAGGYTF

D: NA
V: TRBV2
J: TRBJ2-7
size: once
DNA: TGTGCCAGCAGTGACGACACCTACGAGCAGTACTTC
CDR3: CASSDDTYEQYF

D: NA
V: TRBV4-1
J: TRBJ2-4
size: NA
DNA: TGCGCCAGCAGTCGGGACTTTAAAAACATTCAGTACTTC
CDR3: CASSRDFKNIQYF

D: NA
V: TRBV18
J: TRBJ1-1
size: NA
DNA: TGTGCCAGCTCACCTTTACAGGGAAAGGAAGAAGCTTTCTTT
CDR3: CASSPLQGKEEAFF

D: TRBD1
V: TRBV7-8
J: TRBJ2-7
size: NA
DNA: TGTGCCAGCAGCCCACCCGCCGGGACAGATTCCTACGAGCAGTACTTC
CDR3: CASSPPAGTDSYEQYF

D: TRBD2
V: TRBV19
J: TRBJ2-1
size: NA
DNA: TGTGCCAGTAGTGCCCTCGTGAGCGGGGGGAATGAGCAGTTCTTC
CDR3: CASSALVSGGNEQFF

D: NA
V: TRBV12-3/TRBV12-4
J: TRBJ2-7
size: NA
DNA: TGTGCCAGCAGTAGAACCCCAGGGGACGAGCAGTACTTC
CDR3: CASSRTPGDEQYF

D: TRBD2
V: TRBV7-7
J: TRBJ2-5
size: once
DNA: TGTGCTAGCAGCTTCCGGAGCGGGGCACAAGAGACCCAGTACTTC
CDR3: CASSFRSGAQETQYF

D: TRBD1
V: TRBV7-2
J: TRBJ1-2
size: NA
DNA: TGTGCCAGCAGCTCGGAGAGGGGGCTTGGGGGCTACACCTTC
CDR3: CASSSERGLGGYTF

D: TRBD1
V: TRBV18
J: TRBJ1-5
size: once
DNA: TGTGCCAGCTCGCAGGGGGCGTCGGGCAATCAGCCCCAGCATTTT
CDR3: CASSQGASGNQPQHF

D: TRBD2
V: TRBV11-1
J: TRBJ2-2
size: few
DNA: TGTGCCAGCAGCTTAGCGTGGGCGGGGGAGAACACCGGGGAGCTGTTTTTT
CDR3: CASSLAWAGENTGELFF

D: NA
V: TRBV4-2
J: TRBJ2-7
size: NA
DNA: TGTGCCAGCAGCCAACCCAACGCTGCCCAGGGGAAAGACTACGAGCAGTACTTC
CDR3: CASSQPNAAQGKDYEQYF

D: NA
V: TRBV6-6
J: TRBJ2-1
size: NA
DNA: TGTGCCAGCAGGAAGGAGGGCACAAAAGGCAATGAGCAGTTCTTC
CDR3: CASRKEGTKGNEQFF

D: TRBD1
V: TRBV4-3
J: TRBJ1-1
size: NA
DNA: TGCGCCAGCAGCCAGGAACCGGGACAGTTGAACACTGAAGCTTTCTTT
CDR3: CASSQEPGQLNTEAFF

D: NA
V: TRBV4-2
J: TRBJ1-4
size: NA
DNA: TGTGCCAGCAGCCAAGAACGAGAGTATGCAACTAATGAAAAACTGTTTTTT
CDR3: CASSQEREYATNEKLFF

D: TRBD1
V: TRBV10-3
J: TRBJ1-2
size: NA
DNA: TGTGCCATCAGTCCCCCCCCGGGACAGGGAGACGGCTACACCTTC
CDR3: CAISPPPGQGDGYTF

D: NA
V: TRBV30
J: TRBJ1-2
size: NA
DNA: TGTGCCTGGAGTGAATACAATCACGGCTACACCTTC
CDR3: CAWSEYNHGYTF

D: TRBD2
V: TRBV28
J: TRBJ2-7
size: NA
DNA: TGTGCCAGCAGTTTATGGGGGCTGACTAGCGGGACAACCTACGAGCAGTACTTC
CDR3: CASSLWGLTSGTTYEQYF

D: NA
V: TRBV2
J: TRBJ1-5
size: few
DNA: TGTGCCAGCAGTGAAGAGACACCTTACTCTTACAATCAGCCCCAGCATTTT
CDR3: CASSEETPYSYNQPQHF

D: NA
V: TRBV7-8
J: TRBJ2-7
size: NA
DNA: TGTGCCAGCAGCTTAGCCCGGGGAGGGGGGAGTGAGCAGTACTTC
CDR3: CASSLARGGGSEQYF

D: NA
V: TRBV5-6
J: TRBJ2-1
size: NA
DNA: TGTGCCAGCAGCTTAGCGGAGAATGAGCAGTTCTTC
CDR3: CASSLAENEQFF

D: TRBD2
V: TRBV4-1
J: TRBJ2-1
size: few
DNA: TGCGCCAGCAGCCAGGCTAGCGGGAGGGCCGGGTATAGCAATGAGCAGTTCTTC
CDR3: CASSQASGRAGYSNEQFF

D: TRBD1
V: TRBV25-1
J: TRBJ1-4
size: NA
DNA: TGTGCCAGCAGTGAGACAGGGAGGAGGGATGAAAAACTGTTTTTT
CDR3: CASSETGRRDEKLFF

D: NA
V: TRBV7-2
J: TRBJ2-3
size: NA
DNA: TGTGCCAGCAAGGGGGGGGCCTTGAGGGGTACGCAGTATTTT
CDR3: CASKGGALRGTQYF

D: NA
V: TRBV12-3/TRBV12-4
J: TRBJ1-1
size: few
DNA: TGTGCCAGCAGTTGGGACGGTCGGGGGGCTTTCTTT
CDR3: CASSWDGRGAFF